Listed here is a single TCR beta chain. Antigen specificity is unknown. Method: immunoSEQ multiplex PCR; TCRdb's copy keeps in-frame clones and lacks some. The data contain 50,000 to 75,000 clones, roughly 77% of them seen just once; the ten biggest clones take up more than 0.9%. The sample originates from a study of OX40 agonist ivuxolimab in advanced cancers. At the level of the study: Patients took ivuxolimab, an agonistic anti-OX40 (CD134) antibody. Study-level findings and limits: Expanded clones belonging to CD8+ T cells outnumbered, on average, those of CD4+.

Between the trimmed V and J ends, which lost 3 bases and 5 bases, there was a span of 11 bases. Looked up from germline, CDR1 is LNHDA and CDR2 is SQIVND (reference sequence). This CDR3 spans 15 amino acids. Autoimmune disease history or systemic immunosuppression led to patients being barred. The sample consisted of CD4+ or CD8+ T cells sorted from blood, taken in a trial of the OX40 agonist ivuxolimab. The chain employs TRBV19 and TRBJ1-6; unclear D gene. This receptor was obtained from an adult with an advanced solid tumor such as melanoma, head and neck, liver or kidney cancer. In DNA, the CDR3 is TGTGCCAGTAGTATTCTGTCAGGCGATAATTCACCCCTCCACTTT. As protein: CASSILSGDNSPLHF.